This T cell receptor beta chain was identified during a study of T-cell reconstitution after alpha-beta-depleted transplantation in children. V trimming: 10 bases; J trimming: 1 base; junction bases outside the gene matches: 9. CDR3 length: 15 amino acids. Per germline, CDR1 MGHRA and CDR2 YSYEKL. This clonotype has only a few counts. What it binds is unknown. Points from the study as a whole: Reportedly, roughly two months post-transplant, alpha-beta T cells arose from several hundred expanded graft clones. Once a year had passed after transplant, T-cell counts and diversity came mostly from newly produced T cells. There were some patients whose high TCRbeta diversity at day 60 came from surviving recipient T cells and thymic progenitors.

Preparation of the TCRbeta library was carried out with unique molecular identifiers. TCRdb analysed the PCR reads with MiXCR anew, one entry per CDR3 protein. The table lists some 830,000 distinct CDR3 sequences, around 17% of them singletons. The clonotype comes from a male patient between 5 and 17 years old who had a stem cell transplant for acute lymphoblastic leukemia, so the T cells may come from the graft donor. Material: PBMCs, mostly from graft donor cells, obtained 360 days after TCRalphabeta/CD19-depleted stem cell transplant. V is TRBV4-1 and J is TRBJ2-7, with 11 bases that match TRBD2. CDR3 amino acids: CATKPLAGVSYEQYF. CDR3 nucleotide sequence: TGCGCCACAAAGCCACTAGCGGGAGTTTCCTACGAGCAGTACTTC.